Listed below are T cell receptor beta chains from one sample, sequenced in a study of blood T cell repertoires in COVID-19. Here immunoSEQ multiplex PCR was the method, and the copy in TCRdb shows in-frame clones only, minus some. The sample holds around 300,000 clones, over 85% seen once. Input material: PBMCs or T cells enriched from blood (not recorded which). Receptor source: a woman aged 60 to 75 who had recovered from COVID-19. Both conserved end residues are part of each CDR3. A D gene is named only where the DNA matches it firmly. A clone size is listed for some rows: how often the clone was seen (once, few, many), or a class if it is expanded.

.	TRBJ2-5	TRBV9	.	TGTGCCAGCAGCGTGGACAGATTAACGGGGACCCAGTACTTC	CASSVDRLTGTQYF
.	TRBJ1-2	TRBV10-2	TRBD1	TGCGCCAGCAACGGACAGGGTCATGGCTACACCTTC	CASNGQGHGYTF
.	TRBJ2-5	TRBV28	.	TGTGCCAGCAGTTTACCCGGAGAGTCCCTGGTTGGGACCCAGTACTTC	CASSLPGESLVGTQYF
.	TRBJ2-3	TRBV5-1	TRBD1	TGCGCCAGCAGCTTTGGGACAGGGGGCTCCCGAGATACGCAGTATTTT	CASSFGTGGSRDTQYF
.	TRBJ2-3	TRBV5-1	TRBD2	TGCGCCAGCAGCTCCGGACTAGCGGGGGGGCCGAGCACAGATACGCAGTATTTT	CASSSGLAGGPSTDTQYF
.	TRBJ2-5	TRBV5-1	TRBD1	TGCGCCAGCGAACTACAGGGGAGTGAGACCCAGTACTTC	CASELQGSETQYF
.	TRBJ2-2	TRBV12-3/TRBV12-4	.	TGTGCCAGCTATTCCAGCGGGGAGCTGTTTTTT	CASYSSGELFF
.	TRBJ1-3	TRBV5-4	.	TGTGCCAGCAGCTCGCGGGGGGGCGCTTTTGGAAACACCATATATTTT	CASSSRGGAFGNTIYF
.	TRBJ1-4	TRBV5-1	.	TGCGCCAGCAGCTTGGGGGCCTCGGATGAAAAACTGTTTTTT	CASSLGASDEKLFF
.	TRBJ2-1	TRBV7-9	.	TGTGCCAGCAGCCCTTACACACCCCCTAGGGGGTGGTCGGTCCATGAGCAGTTCTTC	CASSPYTPPRGWSVHEQFF
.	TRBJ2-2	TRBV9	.	TGTGCCAGCAGCCTTGGGATCGGGGCCGGGGAGCTGTTTTTT	CASSLGIGAGELFF
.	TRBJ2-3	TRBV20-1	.	TGCAGTGCTAGCTCCACAGATACGCAGTATTTT	CSASSTDTQYF
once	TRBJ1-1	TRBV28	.	TGTGCCAGCAGTCCGGGGACTTCGGACACTGAAGCTTTCTTT	CASSPGTSDTEAFF
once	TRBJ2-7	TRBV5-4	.	TGTGCCAGCAGTAAGAAGGAGGAATACGAGCAGTACTTC	CASSKKEEYEQYF
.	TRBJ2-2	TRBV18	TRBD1	TGTGCCAGCTCACCCTTAACAGGGGCCGGGGAGCTGTTTTTT	CASSPLTGAGELFF
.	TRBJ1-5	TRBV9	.	TGTGCCAGCAGCGTAGACCCAGGGATCAATCAGCCCCAGCATTTT	CASSVDPGINQPQHF
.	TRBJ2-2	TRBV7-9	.	TGTGCCAGCAGATCTACAGGGACCGGGGAGCTGTTTTTT	CASRSTGTGELFF
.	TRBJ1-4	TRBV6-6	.	TGTGCCACCCAAACAGGGCTGGGTAATGAAAAACTGTTTTTT	CATQTGLGNEKLFF
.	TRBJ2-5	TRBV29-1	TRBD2	TGCAGCGTGGCGGCTAGCGGGAGTCAAGAGACCCAGTACTTC	CSVAASGSQETQYF
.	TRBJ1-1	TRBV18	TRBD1	TGTGCCACCCTCGGACAGGGGGCGTCAACTGAAGCTTTCTTT	CATLGQGASTEAFF
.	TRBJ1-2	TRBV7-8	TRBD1	TGTGCCAGCAGCGCCATAGGACGGACCGGGACAGTTAACTATGGCTACACCTTC	CASSAIGRTGTVNYGYTF
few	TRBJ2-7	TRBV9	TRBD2	TGTGCCAGCAGCGTAGCAGCGGGAGAACCCTACGAGCAGTACTTC	CASSVAAGEPYEQYF
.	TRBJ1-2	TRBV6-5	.	TGTGCCAGCAGTTACTCCGTACTCTTAGTCCATGGCTACACCTTC	CASSYSVLLVHGYTF
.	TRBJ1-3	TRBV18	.	TGTGCCAGCTCCCCTGACAGAAACACCATATATTTT	CASSPDRNTIYF
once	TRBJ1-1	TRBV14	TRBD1	TGTGCCAGCACCCTAGGGGACAGGACCAACACTGAAGCTTTCTTT	CASTLGDRTNTEAFF
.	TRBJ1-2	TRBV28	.	TGTGCCAGCAGTTTGGGAGATGGCTACACCTTC	CASSLGDGYTF
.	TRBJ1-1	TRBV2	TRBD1	TGTGCCAGCCGCGGACAGGGCAGGAACACTGAAGCTTTCTTT	CASRGQGRNTEAFF
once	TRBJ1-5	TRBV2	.	TGTGCCAGCAGTGGTACCGGGACACCTTATCAGCCCCAGCATTTT	CASSGTGTPYQPQHF
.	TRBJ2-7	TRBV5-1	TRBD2	TGCGCCAGCAGCTTGATGGGACTAGCGGGAAACAACGAGCAGTACTTC	CASSLMGLAGNNEQYF
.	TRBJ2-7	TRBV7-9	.	TGTGCCAGCAGCTTAGGGGCAGGGTCCTACGAGCAGTACTTC	CASSLGAGSYEQYF
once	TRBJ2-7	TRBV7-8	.	TGTGCCAGCAGCTCAAATTTGAGACAGGCGCTGTACTTC	CASSSNLRQALYF
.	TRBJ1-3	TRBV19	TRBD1	TGTGCCAGTAGTTCTCAGGGGGCGTTTGGAAACACCATATATTTT	CASSSQGAFGNTIYF
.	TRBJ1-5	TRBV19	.	TGTGCCAGTAGTCTGCAACTCTGGAATCAGCCCCAGCATTTT	CASSLQLWNQPQHF
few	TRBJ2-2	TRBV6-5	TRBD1	TGTGCCAGCAGAGCAGACAGGGGACGCGGGGAGCTGTTTTTT	CASRADRGRGELFF
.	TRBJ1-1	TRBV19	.	TGTGCCAGTACCCCCCTCGGGGGGAACACTGAAGCTTTCTTT	CASTPLGGNTEAFF
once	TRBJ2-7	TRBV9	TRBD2	TGTGCCAGCAGCCCTAGACCGGGACTAGCGGGAGTCCACTACGAGCAGTACTTC	CASSPRPGLAGVHYEQYF
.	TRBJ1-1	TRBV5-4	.	TGTGCCAGCAGTAGCCCGAACACTGAAGCTTTCTTT	CASSSPNTEAFF
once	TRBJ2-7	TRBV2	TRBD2	TGTGCCAGCAGTGAAGCCCGACTAGCAAGCGAGCAGTACTTC	CASSEARLASEQYF
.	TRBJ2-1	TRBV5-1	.	TGCGCCAGCAACGGGGGAGAAAACTACAATGAGCAGTTCTTC	CASNGGENYNEQFF
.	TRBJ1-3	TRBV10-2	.	TGCGCCAGCACCACCGACAGCACTGGAAACACCATATATTTT	CASTTDSTGNTIYF
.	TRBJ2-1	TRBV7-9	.	TGTGCCAGCAGCCGTGTTCGGGAGTACAATGAGCAGTTCTTC	CASSRVREYNEQFF